A single sample is the source of the 29 T cell receptor beta chains below, sequenced in a study of blood T cell repertoires in COVID-19. Data came from immunoSEQ multiplex PCR; TCRdb stores just in-frame clones and leaves some out. The sample contains roughly 240,000 clones, about 88% of which appear only once. Sequenced input: peripheral blood. These receptors all come from a man aged 18 to 30 with active or convalescent COVID-19.

Here the CDR3 DNA reads TGTGCCAGCAGTCCAGGGCGGGGGTTTAGCAATCAGCCCCAGCATTTT. Its protein is CASSPGRGFSNQPQHF. The rearrangement uses TRBV6-2 or TRBV6-3 and TRBJ1-5; TRBD1 is a possible D gene (5 bases). The V end was cut by 5 bases, the J end by 0 bases, with 14 bases between. The CDR3 extends over 16 amino acids. Germline loops: CDR1 MNHEY, CDR2 SVGEGT.

The chain joins TRBV29-1 to TRBJ1-1, with D perhaps matching TRBD1 (6 bases). Germline CDR1 and CDR2: SQVTM and ANQGSEA. Trimming removed 7 bases at V and 1 base at J, with 19 bases between. The CDR3 length is 15 residues. CDR3 sequence: CSAGGSGLGNTEAFF. The CDR3 DNA follows: TGCAGCGCTGGGGGCTCAGGACTAGGGAACACTGAAGCTTTCTTT. The entire variable domain, with the rest obtained from reference TRBV29-1 and TRBJ1-1, is as follows: SAVISQKPSRDICQRGTSLTIQCQVDSQVTMMFWYRQQPGQSLTLIATANQGSEATYESGFVIDKFPISRPNLTFSTLTVSNMSPEDSSIYLCSAGGSGLGNTEAFFGQGTRLTVV.

The chain links TRBV7-3 to TRBJ2-4; TRBD2 agrees at 7 bases. Germline assignment: CDR1 SGHTA and CDR2 FQGTGA. V shed 5 bases and J 5 bases; nucleotides not matched to a gene: 6. The CDR3 sequence is 14 residues long. Here the CDR3 reads CASSELAFENIQYF. In DNA, the CDR3 is TGTGCCAGCAGCGAACTAGCGTTCGAAAACATTCAGTACTTC. Using reference TRBV7-3 and TRBJ2-4 for the parts outside the CDR3, the full variable domain is GAGVSQTPSNKVTEKGKYVELRCDPISGHTALYWYRQSLGQGPEFLIYFQGTGAADDSGLPNDRFFAVRPEGSVSTLKIQRTERGDSAVYLCASSELAFENIQYFGAGTRLSVL.

The chain recombines TRBV27 with TRBJ2-7; 11 nucleotides agree with TRBD1. In germline, CDR1 is MNHEY, CDR2 SMNVEV (reference sequence). Trimming removed 5 bases from V and 4 bases from J; junction bases left unmatched: 16. This CDR3 comprises 18 residues. DNA of the CDR3: TGTGCCAGCAGTACCTTTCGATCGGACAGGGGGCGGGGGTACGAGCAGTACTTC. Translation: CASSTFRSDRGRGYEQYF.

This chain uses TRBV4-2 with TRBJ1-5; maybe TRBD1 (6 bases). V lost 3 bases and J lost 7, with 19 bases in between. CDR3 length: 16 amino acids. CDR1 and CDR2 (germline): LGHNA, YNFKEQ. DNA for the CDR3: TGTGCCAGCAGCCACCGATTCGACAGGAGACTCCAGCCCCAGCATTTT. Its translation: CASSHRFDRRLQPQHF.

The sample holds a few counts of this clone. The V and J genes are TRBV7-2 and TRBJ2-2; a possible D gene is TRBD1 (6 bases). The CDR3 covers 13 residues. Germline V gene sequence: CDR1 SGHTA, CDR2 FQGNSA. V lost 4 bases to trimming and J lost 7 bases, with 10 bases between them. CDR3 residues: CASSSQGGGELFF. Written as DNA, the CDR3 is TGTGCCAGCAGCTCCCAAGGGGGCGGGGAGCTGTTTTTT.

This chain connects TRBV3-1 (or the pseudogene TRBV3-2) to TRBJ2-1; 11 bases agree with TRBD2. Germline V CDR1 and CDR2: LGHDT, YNNKEL (reference sequence). V was pared by 4 bases and J by 8 bases, with 7 bases of the junction left unmatched. The CDR3 length is 15 residues. The CDR3 nucleotides read TGTGCCAGCAGCCCCTGGCTAGCGGGAGGAGATGAGCAGTTCTTC. Translated, it gives CASSPWLAGGDEQFF.

This clone has only a few counts. J is TRBJ1-2 and V is TRBV28; D gene unclear. Trimming removed 7 bases at V and 7 bases at J, with 16 bases between. Germline loops: CDR1 MDHEN, CDR2 SYDVKM. This CDR3 spans 13 amino acids. CDR3 sequence: CASNGKRESGYTF. The CDR3 bases are TGTGCCAGCAACGGGAAGAGGGAAAGTGGCTACACCTTC.

The chain recombines TRBV5-1 with TRBJ2-1; 7 nucleotides align to TRBD1. V gave up 3 bases and J gave up 6 bases; unmatched junction bases: 6. Germline-derived CDR1 and CDR2 are SGHRS and YFSETQ. This CDR3 has 14 residues. CDR3: CASSSGQLSNEQFF. As DNA, the CDR3 is TGCGCCAGCAGCTCGGGACAGCTAAGCAATGAGCAGTTCTTC.

The V gene is TRBV12-3 or TRBV12-4, the J gene TRBJ1-2; D remains ambiguous. V lost 6 bases and J lost 0, with 8 bases in between. The CDR3 consists of 13 residues. Written as DNA, the CDR3 is TGTGCCAGCAGCCGATCAGCTAACTATGGCTACACCTTC. Its translation: CASSRSANYGYTF.

For this clone: The same CDR3 also results from other DNA sequences found in this sample. The gene calls are TRBV9 and TRBJ1-3; no firm D call. The CDR3 is 14 amino acids. Germline CDR1 and CDR2: SGDLS and YYNGEE. V lost 0 bases, J lost 2 bases, and 6 bases lay in between. The CDR3 reads CASSVGGTGNTIYF. CDR3 bases: TGTGCCAGCAGCGTAGGCGGGACTGGAAACACCATATATTTT.

CDR3 amino acids: CASIAQGGDTQYF. The CDR3 DNA reads as TGTGCCAGCATAGCTCAGGGGGGAGATACGCAGTATTTT. This sequence joins TRBV12-3 or TRBV12-4 and TRBJ2-3; maybe TRBD1 (7 bases). Trimming removed 7 bases at V and 5 bases at J, with 13 bases between. The CDR3 has 13 amino acids.

The chain couples TRBV6-6 to TRBJ2-5, with 8 bases that match TRBD1. J gave up 5 bases and V 2 bases, and 4 bases lay outside the gene matches. From germline, CDR1 is MNHNY and CDR2 SVGAGI (reference sequence). The CDR3 has 14 residues. CDR3 nucleotides: TGTGCCAGCAGTTACGCAACAGGGGGGGAGACCCAGTACTTC. Protein product: CASSYATGGETQYF.

This clone has just a few counts. V is TRBV6-1 and J is TRBJ1-5; a weak D match, TRBD1 (6 bases). The CDR3 runs to 14 residues. Germline V gene sequence: CDR1 MNHNS, CDR2 SASEGT. V lost 9 bases, J lost 0 bases, and 12 bases lay in between. CDR3: CASGEQGSNQPQHF. CDR3 DNA sequence: TGTGCCAGTGGAGAACAGGGTAGCAATCAGCCCCAGCATTTT.

The chain is built from TRBV30 and TRBJ1-6; D might be TRBD1 (5 bases). This CDR3 is 12 amino acids long. Between the trimmed V and J ends, which lost 0 bases and 10 bases, there was a span of 7 bases. The germline V gene has CDR1 GTSNPN and CDR2 SVGIG (reference sequence). The CDR3 coding sequence is TGTGCCTGGAGTGTCGGGGGGTCACCCCTCCACTTT. Translated, it gives CAWSVGGSPLHF.

This rearrangement joins TRBV30 to TRBJ2-7; 10 bases align to TRBD1. After removal of 4 bases from V and 2 bases from J, the junction contained 5 bases not matched to a gene. CDR1 and CDR2 from the germline V gene are GTSNPN and SVGIG (reference sequence). This CDR3 region has 14 residues. CDR3 nucleotide sequence: TGTGCCTGGAATTCCGGGACAGGGGCCTACGAGCAGTACTTC. Translation: CAWNSGTGAYEQYF.

This chain connects TRBV5-1 to TRBJ1-1; a possible D gene is TRBD1 (5 bases). This CDR3 is 14 amino acids long. V was cut by 0 bases and J by 4 bases, with 10 bases left in between. The germline V gene encodes CDR1 SGHRS and CDR2 YFSETQ. CDR3 region: CASSLGRGGTEAFF. CDR3 nucleotides: TGCGCCAGCAGCTTGGGAAGGGGCGGCACTGAAGCTTTCTTT.

This clone appeared once. This sequence joins TRBV19 and TRBJ2-2; 8 bases align to TRBD2. The V segment lost 5 bases and the J segment 4 bases; nucleotides outside the gene matches: 6. The CDR3 totals 15 residues. From germline, CDR1 is LNHDA and CDR2 SQIVND (reference sequence). CDR3 coding DNA: TGTGCCAGTAGTCCAATAGCGGGGTTCACCGGGGAGCTGTTTTTT. Protein sequence: CASSPIAGFTGELFF. Variable domain in full (rest from reference TRBV19 and TRBJ2-2): DGGITQSPKYLFRKEGQNVTLSCEQNLNHDAMYWYRQDPGQGLRLIYYSQIVNDFQKGDIAEGYSVSREKKESFPLTVTSAQKNPTAFYLCASSPIAGFTGELFFGEGSRLTVL.

The V call is TRBV10-3, the J call TRBJ2-7; tentative D call: TRBD2 (6 bases). From germline, CDR1 is ENHRY and CDR2 SYGVKD. The germline V and J ends were trimmed by 11 bases and 3 bases, with 14 bases remaining between them. This CDR3 contains 12 residues. CDR3 region: CASRGGNYEQYF. The CDR3, as DNA: TGTGCCTCGCGGGGAGGAAACTACGAGCAGTACTTC.

The V call is TRBV6-5, the J call TRBJ1-5; 9 positions agree with TRBD1. This CDR3 is built from 14 residues. Germline values: CDR1 MNHEY, CDR2 SVGAGI. V was pared by 5 bases and J by 6 bases, with 5 bases of the junction left unmatched. CDR3 nucleotides: TGTGCCAGCAGTCTACAGGGGGCACGTCAGCCCCAGCATTTT. Encoded protein: CASSLQGARQPQHF.

The rearrangement uses TRBV10-3 and TRBJ1-1; 7 nucleotides line up with TRBD1. Losses at the gene ends were 3 bases for V and 3 bases for J; bases not matched to a gene: 1. The CDR3 covers 13 residues. Germline V gene sequence: CDR1 ENHRY, CDR2 SYGVKD. CDR3 bases: TGTGCCATCAGTGAAAGGGGGCACACTGAAGCTTTCTTT. Its protein is CAISERGHTEAFF.

The rearrangement links TRBV24-1 to TRBJ2-1; TRBD2 matches at 8 bases. Germline V gives CDR1 KGHDR, CDR2 SFDVKD. This CDR3 is 16 amino acids long. The J segment lost 5 bases and the V segment lost 3 bases, leaving 8 bases of the junction unmatched. This CDR3 reads CATSDAGTRIDNEQFF. The CDR3 coding sequence is TGTGCCACCAGTGATGCCGGGACTAGGATAGACAATGAGCAGTTCTTC.

The V call is TRBV5-1, the J call TRBJ1-1; D is ambiguous. The germline gives CDR1 SGHRS, CDR2 YFSETQ. The germline V and J ends were trimmed by 1 base and 3 bases, with 7 bases remaining between them. CDR3 length: 13 amino acids. This CDR3 reads CASSLQVDTEAFF. CDR3 nucleotide sequence: TGCGCCAGCAGCTTGCAGGTAGACACTGAAGCTTTCTTT.

The chain joins TRBV7-2 to TRBJ1-3, with unresolved D. This CDR3 is 16 amino acids long. V was trimmed by 7 bases and J by 2 bases, leaving 18 bases between them. The V gene's germline CDR1 is SGHTA and CDR2 FQGNSA. CDR3 DNA: TGTGCCAGCAAGACTCGGACTGAGACGGCTGGAAACACCATATATTTT. Its protein product is CASKTRTETAGNTIYF.

V usage is TRBV5-1 and J usage is TRBJ1-6; TRBD1 aligns across 7 bases. V dropped 5 bases and J dropped 10; count of bases not matched to a gene: 6. The CDR3 has 13 amino acids. The germline CDR1 and CDR2 sequences are SGHRS and YFSETQ. Written as DNA, the CDR3 is TGCGCCAGCAGACAGGGGATAAGATCACCCCTCCACTTT. It specifies CASRQGIRSPLHF.

This clone is a singleton in its sample. V gene TRBV6-5 combines with J gene TRBJ1-1; 10 positions match TRBD1. Germline V gene sequence: CDR1 MNHEY, CDR2 SVGAGI. J gave up 7 bases and V 5 bases, and 4 bases lay outside the gene matches. This CDR3 comprises 13 residues. The CDR3 here is CASSLDRGVEAFF. The CDR3 bases are TGTGCCAGCAGTCTGGACAGGGGGGTTGAAGCTTTCTTT.

The chain carries TRBV7-3 and TRBJ1-5, with unresolved D. The V gene lost 5 bases and the J gene lost 5 bases, with 13 bases spanning the gap. The CDR3 consists of 14 residues. In germline, CDR1 is SGHTA, CDR2 FQGTGA. The CDR3 DNA is TGTGCCAGCAGCCAATACCTATGCCATCAGCCCCAGCATTTT. Encoded protein: CASSQYLCHQPQHF. Supplemented by reference TRBV7-3 and TRBJ1-5, the full variable domain reads GAGVSQTPSNKVTEKGKYVELRCDPISGHTALYWYRQSLGQGPEFLIYFQGTGAADDSGLPNDRFFAVRPEGSVSTLKIQRTERGDSAVYLCASSQYLCHQPQHFGDGTRLSIL.

The V gene is TRBV18, the J gene TRBJ1-3, with TRBD1 as a possible D gene (5 bases). The CDR3 sequence is 16 residues long. V shed 0 bases and J shed 4 bases, with 13 bases lying between them. Germline CDR1 and CDR2: KGHSH and LQKENI. The CDR3 reads CASSPPGRARGNTIYF. CDR3 DNA sequence: TGTGCCAGCTCACCACCGGGCAGGGCGCGGGGAAACACCATATATTTT.

This clone was seen once. V is TRBV6-5 and J is TRBJ1-1; D is possibly TRBD1 (5 bases). Germline CDR1 MNHEY, CDR2 SVGAGI. The length of the CDR3 is 13 residues. V was trimmed by 5 bases and J by 2 bases, leaving 9 bases between them. CDR3: CASSLQGNTEAFF. CDR3 nucleotides: TGTGCCAGCAGTCTGCAGGGCAACACTGAAGCTTTCTTT.